The rows below give T cell receptor beta chains drawn from one sample of a study of T cells in Graves' hyperthyroidism and ophthalmopathy. TCRdb re-analysed the multiplex PCR reads in MiXCR, keeping a single row per CDR3 protein. Here the sample spans more than 450,000 distinct CDR3 sequences, around 15% being singletons. Sequencing was carried out using blood. The receptor set was obtained from a woman aged 40-49 years with Graves' hyperthyroidism. The CDR3 runs from the conserved cysteine through the conserved F or W. D genes are given only for firm matches. Not all rows give a size; the values are once, few, many and, for expanded clones, a class.

length: 17
D: TRBD2
J: TRBJ2-3
V: TRBV18
size: -
DNA: TGTGCCAGCTCACACGAAACTAGCGGGAGTGAGGCAGATACGCAGTATTTT
CDR3: CASSHETSGSEADTQYF

length: 15
D: -
J: TRBJ1-5
V: TRBV4-2
size: many
DNA: TGTGCCAGCAGCCAAGAAAGGAGGGAGGATCAGCCCCAGCATTTT
CDR3: CASSQERREDQPQHF

length: 13
D: TRBD1
J: TRBJ1-6
V: TRBV7-3
size: many
DNA: TGTGCCAGCAGCCGGGACAGGGATTCACCCCTCCACTTT
CDR3: CASSRDRDSPLHF

length: 13
D: -
J: TRBJ2-7
V: TRBV7-8
size: -
DNA: TGTGCCAGCAGCTTAGGGTCTAGTAGGGAGCAGTACTTC
CDR3: CASSLGSSREQYF

length: 14
D: -
J: TRBJ1-6
V: TRBV30
size: -
DNA: TGTGCCTGGAGTGTCGAGCTTGGGGATTCACCCCTCCACTTT
CDR3: CAWSVELGDSPLHF

length: 16
D: TRBD1
J: TRBJ2-2
V: TRBV7-8
size: many
DNA: TGTGCCAGCAGCTATCGAACAGGGGGCGTTTCCGGGGAGCTGTTTTTT
CDR3: CASSYRTGGVSGELFF

length: 14
D: -
J: TRBJ2-1
V: TRBV5-5
size: many
DNA: TGTGCCAGCAGCCCGCGACACCTAGGAAATGAGCAGTTCTTC
CDR3: CASSPRHLGNEQFF

length: 15
D: -
J: TRBJ2-5
V: TRBV20-1
size: many
DNA: TGCAGTGCTAGAGATTGGTCCGACAGCCAAGAGACCCAGTACTTC
CDR3: CSARDWSDSQETQYF

length: 14
D: -
J: TRBJ2-7
V: TRBV20-1
size: many
DNA: TGCAGTGCTGGGAATCAGGGAGTTACAGGCGAGCAGTACTTC
CDR3: CSAGNQGVTGEQYF

length: 14
D: TRBD1
J: TRBJ2-7
V: TRBV29-1
size: few
DNA: TGCAGCGCCAATCCCGGGACAGGGGGCTACGAGCAGTACTTC
CDR3: CSANPGTGGYEQYF

length: 14
D: TRBD1
J: TRBJ1-5
V: TRBV20-1
size: few
DNA: TGCAGTGCTCGAATCGAAGACAGGGTTCAGCCCCAGCATTTT
CDR3: CSARIEDRVQPQHF

length: 15
D: -
J: TRBJ2-7
V: TRBV6-6
size: many
DNA: TGTGCCAGCAGTTACGTGGGCTATAGCTCCTACGAGCAGTACTTC
CDR3: CASSYVGYSSYEQYF

length: 16
D: -
J: TRBJ1-2
V: TRBV28
size: many
DNA: TGTGCCAGCAGTTTTGAGGCGCCAAGGCAAGCGTATGGCTACACCTTC
CDR3: CASSFEAPRQAYGYTF

length: 17
D: TRBD2
J: TRBJ2-1
V: TRBV14
size: many
DNA: TGTGCCAGCAGCCACATAGGACGCGGGAGAAGTTACAATGAGCAGTTCTTC
CDR3: CASSHIGRGRSYNEQFF

length: 15
D: -
J: TRBJ2-6
V: TRBV5-1
size: -
DNA: TGCGCCAGCAGTGGCAGTAGCTCTGGGGCCAACGTCCTGACTTTC
CDR3: CASSGSSSGANVLTF

length: 16
D: TRBD2
J: TRBJ2-3
V: TRBV19
size: -
DNA: TGTGCCAGTAGCCCGACCACTAGCGGGAGGTTGGATACGCAGTATTTT
CDR3: CASSPTTSGRLDTQYF

length: 16
D: -
J: TRBJ2-7
V: TRBV27
size: many
DNA: TGTGCCAGCAGTTTATCCGGCCACAGGGTGGGCTACGAGCAGTACTTC
CDR3: CASSLSGHRVGYEQYF

length: 17
D: TRBD2
J: TRBJ2-1
V: TRBV18
size: many
DNA: TGTGCCAGCTCACCAGCGAGGAGCGGGAGCTCCTACAATGAGCAGTTCTTC
CDR3: CASSPARSGSSYNEQFF

length: 14
D: TRBD1
J: TRBJ1-2
V: TRBV14
size: many
DNA: TGTGCCAGCAGACCAACAGGGGTTAACTATGGCTACACCTTC
CDR3: CASRPTGVNYGYTF

length: 15
D: TRBD1
J: TRBJ1-6
V: TRBV9
size: -
DNA: TGTGCCAGCAGCGTAGCGGACAGGGAGGGATCACCCCTCCACTTT
CDR3: CASSVADREGSPLHF

length: 16
D: TRBD1
J: TRBJ2-5
V: TRBV20-1
size: many
DNA: TGCAGTGCTATTCAGGGACAGGGGACTTTCCAAGAGACCCAGTACTTC
CDR3: CSAIQGQGTFQETQYF

length: 16
D: TRBD2
J: TRBJ2-2
V: TRBV3-1
size: many
DNA: TGTGCCAGCAGCCAAGGGGTTAGCGGGAGAATCGGGGAGCTGTTTTTT
CDR3: CASSQGVSGRIGELFF

length: 17
D: -
J: TRBJ2-6
V: TRBV9
size: -
DNA: TGTGCCAGCAGCGTAGCGGGGGATTACTCTGGGGCCAACGTCCTGACTTTC
CDR3: CASSVAGDYSGANVLTF

length: 13
D: -
J: TRBJ1-5
V: TRBV2
size: many
DNA: TGTGCCAGCAGTCCAGGGGCAGGTCAGCCCCAGCATTTT
CDR3: CASSPGAGQPQHF

length: 14
D: TRBD1
J: TRBJ1-1
V: TRBV18
size: many
DNA: TGTGCCAGCTCAGCCGGACAGGAGCACACTGAAGCTTTCTTT
CDR3: CASSAGQEHTEAFF

length: 17
D: -
J: TRBJ2-2
V: TRBV6-1
size: -
DNA: TGTGCCAGCACCCAATCGCGGACACATGCGAACACCGGGGAGCTGTTTTTT
CDR3: CASTQSRTHANTGELFF

length: 14
D: TRBD2
J: TRBJ2-4
V: TRBV7-9
size: few
DNA: TGTGCCAGCAGCGCGGGGAGGGAGCGGAACATTCAGTACTTC
CDR3: CASSAGRERNIQYF

length: 16
D: -
J: TRBJ1-5
V: TRBV4-2
size: -
DNA: TGTGCCAGCAGCCAGTCCGGGACCTCGAGCAATCAGCCCCAGCATTTT
CDR3: CASSQSGTSSNQPQHF

length: 13
D: TRBD1
J: TRBJ2-7
V: TRBV6-1
size: -
DNA: TGTGCCAGCACCTCGACAGGGGGGTACGAGCAGTACTTC
CDR3: CASTSTGGYEQYF

length: 12
D: -
J: TRBJ1-1
V: TRBV7-8
size: many
DNA: TGTGCCAGCAGCTCCTCGGGGAGTCGAGCTTTCTTT
CDR3: CASSSSGSRAFF

length: 17
D: -
J: TRBJ1-1
V: TRBV27
size: many
DNA: TGTGCCAGCAGTTTAACGGGGGGACAATTTAGTAGGACTGAAGCTTTCTTT
CDR3: CASSLTGGQFSRTEAFF

length: 14
D: -
J: TRBJ1-1
V: TRBV28
size: many
DNA: TGTGCCAGCAGCCCTTGGGGGGAGGGCACTGAAGCTTTCTTT
CDR3: CASSPWGEGTEAFF

length: 15
D: -
J: TRBJ1-2
V: TRBV18
size: -
DNA: TGTGCCAGCTCACCACCGTTGGGGAATTATGACGGCTACACCTTC
CDR3: CASSPPLGNYDGYTF

length: 14
D: -
J: TRBJ2-7
V: TRBV2
size: many
DNA: TGTGCCAGCAGTACGGACGTTGAACCCTACGAGCAGTACTTC
CDR3: CASSTDVEPYEQYF

length: 15
D: TRBD1
J: TRBJ2-1
V: TRBV7-9
size: many
DNA: TGTGCCAGCAGCTTCTACAGGGGGGCAGACAATGAGCAGTTCTTC
CDR3: CASSFYRGADNEQFF

length: 16
D: TRBD2
J: TRBJ2-2
V: TRBV9
size: -
DNA: TGTGCCAGCATCCCGAGGCTAGCGGGAGTAACCGGGGAGCTGTTTTTT
CDR3: CASIPRLAGVTGELFF

length: 14
D: -
J: TRBJ1-4
V: TRBV28
size: -
DNA: TGTGCCAGCAGTTTGGGGGGTTCTGATGAAAAACTGTTTTTT
CDR3: CASSLGGSDEKLFF

length: 17
D: -
J: TRBJ2-4
V: TRBV7-8
size: many
DNA: TGTGCCAGCAGCTTAGGTGGCGGACAGCTAGCCAAAAACATTCAGTACTTC
CDR3: CASSLGGGQLAKNIQYF

length: 15
D: -
J: TRBJ2-6
V: TRBV30
size: -
DNA: TGTGCCTGGAGTGTAGGGGCTTCTGGGGCCAACGTCCTGACTTTC
CDR3: CAWSVGASGANVLTF

length: 13
D: -
J: TRBJ2-5
V: TRBV2
size: many
DNA: TGTGCCAGCAGTGTGAGGCGGCAAGAGACCCAGTACTTC
CDR3: CASSVRRQETQYF

length: 13
D: -
J: TRBJ1-2
V: TRBV7-8
size: few
DNA: TGTGCCAGCAGCTTGGGGGTGGCGGAAGGCTACACCTTC
CDR3: CASSLGVAEGYTF

length: 19
D: TRBD1
J: TRBJ1-2
V: TRBV7-9
size: few
DNA: TGTGCCAGCAGCTTAAGCCGCTGGGACAGGGGAGTTGACGGCTATGGCTACACCTTC
CDR3: CASSLSRWDRGVDGYGYTF

length: 15
D: -
J: TRBJ2-3
V: TRBV3-1
size: few
DNA: TGTGCCAGCAGCCAAAATGTACAGGGAGGAGATACGCAGTATTTT
CDR3: CASSQNVQGGDTQYF

length: 15
D: -
J: TRBJ2-7
V: TRBV2
size: many
DNA: TGTGCCAGCAGATCCGGGGACACGATTTCCTACGAGCAGTACTTC
CDR3: CASRSGDTISYEQYF

length: 16
D: -
J: TRBJ2-4
V: TRBV12-3/TRBV12-4
size: many
DNA: TGTGCCAGCAGTCTCACACGGAGTGTTGCCAAAAACATTCAGTACTTC
CDR3: CASSLTRSVAKNIQYF

length: 15
D: TRBD2
J: TRBJ2-1
V: TRBV5-4
size: -
DNA: TGTGCCAGCAGCTTGGCTAGCGGTCGATCCAATGAGCAGTTCTTC
CDR3: CASSLASGRSNEQFF

length: 15
D: TRBD2
J: TRBJ2-7
V: TRBV6-2/TRBV6-3
size: few
DNA: TGTGCCAGCAGTCTTCGGGGGTTCGGGGGGGACGGGCAGTACTTC
CDR3: CASSLRGFGGDGQYF

length: 17
D: TRBD2
J: TRBJ2-1
V: TRBV5-1
size: -
DNA: TGCGCCAGCACCCTAGCGGGAGTAGTAAGCTCCTACAATGAGCAGTTCTTC
CDR3: CASTLAGVVSSYNEQFF

length: 15
D: -
J: TRBJ1-4
V: TRBV6-1
size: -
DNA: TGTGCCAGCAGTGAACAGGGAGTCGGTAATGAAAAACTGTTTTTT
CDR3: CASSEQGVGNEKLFF

length: 16
D: -
J: TRBJ1-2
V: TRBV6-1
size: -
DNA: TGTGCCAGCAGTGAGAGATCGTGGGGGTCCCAGTATGGCTACACCTTC
CDR3: CASSERSWGSQYGYTF

length: 13
D: TRBD1
J: TRBJ1-1
V: TRBV3-1
size: many
DNA: TGTGCCAGCAGCGAGGGGACAGGGGTTGGAGCTTTCTTT
CDR3: CASSEGTGVGAFF

length: 14
D: -
J: TRBJ2-5
V: TRBV2
size: many
DNA: TGTGCCAGCAAAGCTGGAGAACTCCAAGAGACCCAGTACTTC
CDR3: CASKAGELQETQYF

length: 15
D: -
J: TRBJ2-7
V: TRBV6-1
size: -
DNA: TGTGCCAGCAGCCCGGTGGGAGGCACGGCCAACGAGCAGTACTTC
CDR3: CASSPVGGTANEQYF